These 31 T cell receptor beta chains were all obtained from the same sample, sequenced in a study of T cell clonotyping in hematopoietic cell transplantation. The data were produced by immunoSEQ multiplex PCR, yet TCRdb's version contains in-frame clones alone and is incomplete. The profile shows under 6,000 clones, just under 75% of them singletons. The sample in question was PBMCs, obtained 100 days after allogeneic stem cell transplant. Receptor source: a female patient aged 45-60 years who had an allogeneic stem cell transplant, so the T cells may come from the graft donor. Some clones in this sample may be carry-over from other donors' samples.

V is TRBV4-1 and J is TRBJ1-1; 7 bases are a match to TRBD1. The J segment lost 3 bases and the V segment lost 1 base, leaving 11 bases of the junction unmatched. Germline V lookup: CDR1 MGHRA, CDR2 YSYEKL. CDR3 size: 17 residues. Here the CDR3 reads CASSQARSRGLYTEAFF. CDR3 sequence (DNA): TGCGCCAGCAGCCAAGCCCGGAGTAGGGGGCTCTACACTGAAGCTTTCTTT.

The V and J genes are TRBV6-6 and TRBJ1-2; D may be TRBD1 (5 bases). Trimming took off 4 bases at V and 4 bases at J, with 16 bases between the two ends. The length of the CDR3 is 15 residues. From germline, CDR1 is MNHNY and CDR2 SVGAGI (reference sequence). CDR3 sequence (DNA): TGTGCCAGCAGTTCCCCGTGGCAGGGCCTCTATGGCTACACCTTC. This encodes CASSSPWQGLYGYTF.

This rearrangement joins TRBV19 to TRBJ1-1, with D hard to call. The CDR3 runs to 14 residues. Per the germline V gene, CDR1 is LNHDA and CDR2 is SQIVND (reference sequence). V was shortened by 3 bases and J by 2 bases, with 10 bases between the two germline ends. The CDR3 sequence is CASSIDGPNTEAFF. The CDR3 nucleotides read TGTGCCAGTAGTATTGATGGGCCTAACACTGAAGCTTTCTTT.

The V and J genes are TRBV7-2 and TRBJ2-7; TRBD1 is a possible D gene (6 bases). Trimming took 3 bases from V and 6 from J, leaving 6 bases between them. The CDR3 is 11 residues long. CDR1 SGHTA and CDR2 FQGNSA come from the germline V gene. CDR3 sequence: CASSLGAEQYF. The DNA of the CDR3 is TGTGCCAGCAGCTTGGGGGCCGAGCAGTACTTC.

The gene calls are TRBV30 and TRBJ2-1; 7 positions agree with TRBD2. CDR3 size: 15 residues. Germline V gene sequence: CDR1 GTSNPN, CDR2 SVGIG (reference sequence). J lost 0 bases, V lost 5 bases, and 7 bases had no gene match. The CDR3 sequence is CAWAGVRSSYNEQFF. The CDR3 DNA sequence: TGTGCCTGGGCGGGGGTACGCAGCTCCTACAATGAGCAGTTCTTC. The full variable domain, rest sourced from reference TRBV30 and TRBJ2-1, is SQTIHQWPATLVQPVGSPLSLECTVEGTSNPNLYWYRQAAGRGLQLLFYSVGIGQISSEVPQNLSASRPQDRQFILSSKKLLLSDSGFYLCAWAGVRSSYNEQFFGPGTRLTVL.

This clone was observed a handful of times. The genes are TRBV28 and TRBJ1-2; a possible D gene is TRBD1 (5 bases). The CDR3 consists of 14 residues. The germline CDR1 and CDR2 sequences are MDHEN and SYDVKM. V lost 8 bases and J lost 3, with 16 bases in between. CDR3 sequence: CASGRAGRDYGYTF. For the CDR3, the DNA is TGTGCCAGCGGGAGAGCGGGCAGGGACTATGGCTACACCTTC.

CDR3 nucleotide sequence: TGCGCCAGCAGCCAAGAGTATATCCCGGGACTAGCGGGCAGCACAGATACGCAGTATTTT. This encodes CASSQEYIPGLAGSTDTQYF. The chain employs TRBV4-3 and TRBJ2-3, with TRBD2 identical over 12 bases. Looked up from germline, CDR1 is LGHNA and CDR2 is YSLEER. The CDR3 is 20 residues long. V trimming: 0 bases; J trimming: 0 bases; junction bases outside the gene matches: 10.

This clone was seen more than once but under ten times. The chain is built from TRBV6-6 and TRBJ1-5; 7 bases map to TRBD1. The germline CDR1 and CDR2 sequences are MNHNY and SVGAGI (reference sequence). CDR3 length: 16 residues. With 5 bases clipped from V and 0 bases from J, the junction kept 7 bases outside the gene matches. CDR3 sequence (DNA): TGTGCCAGCAGTGGGGACAGTCTAACTAGCAATCAGCCCCAGCATTTT. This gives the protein CASSGDSLTSNQPQHF.

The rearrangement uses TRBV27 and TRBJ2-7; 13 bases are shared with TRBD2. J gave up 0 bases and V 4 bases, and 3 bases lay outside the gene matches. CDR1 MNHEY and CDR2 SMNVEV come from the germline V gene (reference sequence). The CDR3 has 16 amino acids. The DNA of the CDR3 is TGTGCCAGCAGTTCCCGACTAGCGGGAGGCTCCTACGAGCAGTACTTC. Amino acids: CASSSRLAGGSYEQYF.

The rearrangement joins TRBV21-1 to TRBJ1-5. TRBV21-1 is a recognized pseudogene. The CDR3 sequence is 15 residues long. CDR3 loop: CASPMGGDSNQPQHF. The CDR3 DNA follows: TGTGCCAGCCCAATGGGGGGGGATAGCAATCAGCCCCAGCATTTT.

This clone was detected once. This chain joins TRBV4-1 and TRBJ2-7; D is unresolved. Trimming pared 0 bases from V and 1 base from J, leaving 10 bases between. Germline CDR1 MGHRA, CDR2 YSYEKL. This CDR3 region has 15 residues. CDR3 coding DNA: TGCGCCAGCAGCCAAGATTGGGCCAGGTCCTACGAGCAGTACTTC. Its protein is CASSQDWARSYEQYF.

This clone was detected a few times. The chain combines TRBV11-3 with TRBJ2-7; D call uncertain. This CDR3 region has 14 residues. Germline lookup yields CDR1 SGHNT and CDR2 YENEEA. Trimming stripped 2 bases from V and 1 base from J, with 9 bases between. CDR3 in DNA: TGTGCCAGCAGCTTATCAACCAATTCCTACGAGCAGTACTTC. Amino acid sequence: CASSLSTNSYEQYF.

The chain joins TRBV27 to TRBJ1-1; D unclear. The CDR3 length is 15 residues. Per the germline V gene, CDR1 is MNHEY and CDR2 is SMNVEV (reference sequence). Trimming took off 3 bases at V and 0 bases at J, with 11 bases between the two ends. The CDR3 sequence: CASSFNIKMNTEAFF. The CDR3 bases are TGTGCCAGCAGTTTTAACATCAAGATGAACACTGAAGCTTTCTTT.

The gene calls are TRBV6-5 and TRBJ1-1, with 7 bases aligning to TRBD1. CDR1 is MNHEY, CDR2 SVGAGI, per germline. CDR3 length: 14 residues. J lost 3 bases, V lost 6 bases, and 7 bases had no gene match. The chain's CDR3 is CASRDRYEYTEAFF. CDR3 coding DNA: TGTGCCAGCAGGGACAGGTATGAGTACACTGAAGCTTTCTTT.

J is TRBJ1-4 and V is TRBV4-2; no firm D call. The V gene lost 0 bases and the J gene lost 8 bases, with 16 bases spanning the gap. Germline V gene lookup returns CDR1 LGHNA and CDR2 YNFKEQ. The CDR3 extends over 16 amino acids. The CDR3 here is CASSQEFRVRWEKLFF. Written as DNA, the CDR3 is TGTGCCAGCAGCCAAGAATTCCGGGTCCGATGGGAAAAACTGTTTTTT.

The CDR3 region is CASSPQGNSYNEQFF. The CDR3, as DNA: TGTGCCAGCAGCCCTCAGGGGAACTCCTACAATGAGCAGTTCTTC. This chain joins TRBV14 and TRBJ2-1; possibly TRBD1 for D (6 bases). The CDR3 spans 15 residues. With 4 bases removed from V and 0 bases from J, the gap between germline ends came to 10 bases. The germline V gene encodes CDR1 SGHDN and CDR2 FVKESK.

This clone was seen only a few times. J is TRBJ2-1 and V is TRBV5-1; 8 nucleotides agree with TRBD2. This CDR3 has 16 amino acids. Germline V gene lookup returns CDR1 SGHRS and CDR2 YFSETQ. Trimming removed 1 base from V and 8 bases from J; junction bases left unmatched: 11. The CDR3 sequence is CASSLSGTRHGYEQFF. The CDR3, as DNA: TGCGCCAGCAGCTTGTCGGGGACTAGACATGGCTATGAGCAGTTCTTC.

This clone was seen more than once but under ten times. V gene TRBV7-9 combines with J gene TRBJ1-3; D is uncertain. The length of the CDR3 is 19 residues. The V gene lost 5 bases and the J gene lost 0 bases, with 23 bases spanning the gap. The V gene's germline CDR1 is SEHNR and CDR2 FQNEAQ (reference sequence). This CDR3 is CASSVLDGNWESSGNTIYF. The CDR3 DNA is TGTGCCAGCAGCGTTCTTGACGGGAACTGGGAGAGCTCTGGAAACACCATATATTTT.

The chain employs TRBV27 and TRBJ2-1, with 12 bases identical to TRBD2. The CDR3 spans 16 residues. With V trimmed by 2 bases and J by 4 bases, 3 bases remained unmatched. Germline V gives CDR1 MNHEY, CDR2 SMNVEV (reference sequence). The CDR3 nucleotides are TGTGCCAGCAGTTTACGGACTAGCGGGACTTACAATGAGCAGTTCTTC. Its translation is CASSLRTSGTYNEQFF.

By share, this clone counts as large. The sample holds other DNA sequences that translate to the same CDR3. The CDR3 coding sequence is TGTGCCAGCAGTCCGGGACAGGTGTATCAGCCCCAGCATTTT. Protein sequence: CASSPGQVYQPQHF. This sequence joins TRBV2 and TRBJ1-5, with 8 bases aligning to TRBD1. J was trimmed by 5 bases and V by 5 bases; bases with no gene match: 5. The CDR3 sequence is 14 residues long. Germline loops: CDR1 SNHLY, CDR2 FYNNEI.

CDR3 sequence reads: CASSLNLGDTQYF. The CDR3 DNA reads as TGTGCCAGCAGTTTAAACTTGGGGGATACGCAGTATTTT. This rearrangement joins TRBV27 to TRBJ2-3; D is unclear. Trimming stripped 2 bases from V and 6 bases from J, with 9 bases between. Germline CDR1 and CDR2: MNHEY and SMNVEV (reference sequence). The CDR3 length is 13 residues.

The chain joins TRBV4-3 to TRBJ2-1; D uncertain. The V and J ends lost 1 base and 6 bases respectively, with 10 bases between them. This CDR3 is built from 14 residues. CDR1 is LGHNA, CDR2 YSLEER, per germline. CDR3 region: CASSQVSNRNEQFF. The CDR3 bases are TGCGCCAGCAGCCAAGTCTCAAACCGCAATGAGCAGTTCTTC.

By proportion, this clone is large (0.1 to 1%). The CDR3 DNA is TGTGCCAGCAGCTCACACCCGGACGGAGAGCAGTTCTTC. Its protein is CASSSHPDGEQFF. The J gene is TRBJ2-1, the V gene TRBV7-3; D not certain. Germline loops: CDR1 SGHTA, CDR2 FQGTGA. Trimming stripped 4 bases from V and 10 bases from J, with 14 bases between. The CDR3 runs to 13 residues.

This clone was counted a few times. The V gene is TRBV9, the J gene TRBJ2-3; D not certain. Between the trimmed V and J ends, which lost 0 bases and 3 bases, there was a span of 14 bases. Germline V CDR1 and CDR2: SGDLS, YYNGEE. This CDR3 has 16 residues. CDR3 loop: CASSVGLASSTDTQYF. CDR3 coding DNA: TGTGCCAGCAGCGTAGGGCTGGCTAGTAGTACAGATACGCAGTATTTT. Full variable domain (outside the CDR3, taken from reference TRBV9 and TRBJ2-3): DSGVTQTPKHLITATGQRVTLRCSPRSGDLSVYWYQQSLDQGLQFLIQYYNGEERAKGNILERFSAQQFPDLHSELNLSSLELGDSALYFCASSVGLASSTDTQYFGPGTRLTVL.

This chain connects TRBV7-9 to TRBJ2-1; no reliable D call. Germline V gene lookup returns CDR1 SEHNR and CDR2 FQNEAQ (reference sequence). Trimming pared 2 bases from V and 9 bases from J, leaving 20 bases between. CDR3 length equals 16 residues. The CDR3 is CASSLQGSLTVGEQFF. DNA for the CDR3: TGTGCCAGCAGCTTACAAGGCTCCCTCACGGTTGGTGAGCAGTTCTTC. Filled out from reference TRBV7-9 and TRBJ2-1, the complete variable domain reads DTGVSQNPRHKITKRGQNVTFRCDPISEHNRLYWYRQTLGQGPEFLTYFQNEAQLEKSRLLSDRFSAERPKGSFSTLEIQRTEQGDSAMYLCASSLQGSLTVGEQFFGPGTRLTVL.

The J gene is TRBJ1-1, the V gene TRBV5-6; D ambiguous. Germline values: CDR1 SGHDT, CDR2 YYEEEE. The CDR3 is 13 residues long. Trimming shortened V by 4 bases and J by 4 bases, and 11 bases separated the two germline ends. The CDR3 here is CASSSGVSTEAFF. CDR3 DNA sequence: TGTGCCAGCAGCAGTGGGGTTAGCACTGAAGCTTTCTTT.

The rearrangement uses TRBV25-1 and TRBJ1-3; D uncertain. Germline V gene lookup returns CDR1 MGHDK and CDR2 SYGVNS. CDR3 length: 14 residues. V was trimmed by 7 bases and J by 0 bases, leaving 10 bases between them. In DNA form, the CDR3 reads TGTGCCAGCAACGGGGTTGACTCTGGAAACACCATATATTTT. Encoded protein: CASNGVDSGNTIYF.

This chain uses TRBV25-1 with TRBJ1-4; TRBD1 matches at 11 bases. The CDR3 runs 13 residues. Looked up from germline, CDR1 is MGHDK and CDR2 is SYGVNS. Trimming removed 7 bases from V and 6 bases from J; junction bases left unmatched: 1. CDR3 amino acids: CASKGQGDEKLFF. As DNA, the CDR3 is TGTGCCAGCAAGGGACAGGGGGATGAAAAACTGTTTTTT.

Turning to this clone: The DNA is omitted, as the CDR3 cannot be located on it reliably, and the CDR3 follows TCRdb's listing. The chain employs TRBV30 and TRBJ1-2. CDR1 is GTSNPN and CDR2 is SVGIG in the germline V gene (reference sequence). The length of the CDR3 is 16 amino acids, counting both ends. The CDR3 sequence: CASDVPGASREYGYTF.

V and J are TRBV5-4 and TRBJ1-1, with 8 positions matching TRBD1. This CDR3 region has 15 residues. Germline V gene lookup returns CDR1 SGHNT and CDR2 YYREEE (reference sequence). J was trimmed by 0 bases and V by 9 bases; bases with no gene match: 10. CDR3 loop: CATFGQGRMNTEAFF. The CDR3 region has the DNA TGTGCCACCTTTGGACAGGGTCGAATGAACACTGAAGCTTTCTTT. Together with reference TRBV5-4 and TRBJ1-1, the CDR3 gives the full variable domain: ETGVTQSPTHLIKTRGQQVTLRCSSQSGHNTVSWYQQALGQGPQFIFQYYREEENGRGNFPPRFSGLQFPNYSSELNVNALELDDSALYLCATFGQGRMNTEAFFGQGTRLTVV.

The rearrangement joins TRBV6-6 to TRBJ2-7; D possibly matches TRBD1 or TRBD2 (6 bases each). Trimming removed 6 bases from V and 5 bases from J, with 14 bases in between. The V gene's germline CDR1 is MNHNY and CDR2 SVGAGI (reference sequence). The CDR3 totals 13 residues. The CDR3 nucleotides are TGTGCCAGCAGGGAGGGGGGAAAGGACGAGCAGTACTTC. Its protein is CASREGGKDEQYF.